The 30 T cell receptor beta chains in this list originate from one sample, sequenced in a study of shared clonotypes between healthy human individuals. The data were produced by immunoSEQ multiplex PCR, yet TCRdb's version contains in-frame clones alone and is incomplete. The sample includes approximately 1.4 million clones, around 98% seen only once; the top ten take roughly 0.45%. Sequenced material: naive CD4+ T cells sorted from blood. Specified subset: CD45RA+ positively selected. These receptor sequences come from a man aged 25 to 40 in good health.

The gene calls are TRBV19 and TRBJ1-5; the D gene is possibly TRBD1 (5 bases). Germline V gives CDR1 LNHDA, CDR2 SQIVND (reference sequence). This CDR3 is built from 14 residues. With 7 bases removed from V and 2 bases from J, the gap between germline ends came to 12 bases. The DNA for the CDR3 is TGTGCCAGTAAAGAGGGGTTCGGCAATCAGCCCCAGCATTTT. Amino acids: CASKEGFGNQPQHF.

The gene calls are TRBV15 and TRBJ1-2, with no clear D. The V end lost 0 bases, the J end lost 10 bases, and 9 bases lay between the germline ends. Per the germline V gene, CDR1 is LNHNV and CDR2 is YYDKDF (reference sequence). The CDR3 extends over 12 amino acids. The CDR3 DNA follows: TGTGCCACCAGCAGAGATGGGCGGAACTACACCTTC. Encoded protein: CATSRDGRNYTF.

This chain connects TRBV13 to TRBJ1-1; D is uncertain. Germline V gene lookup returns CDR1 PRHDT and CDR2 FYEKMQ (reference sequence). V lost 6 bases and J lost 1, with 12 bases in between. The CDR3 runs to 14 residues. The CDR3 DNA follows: TGTGCCAGCAGTTTGTCTCCGAGGAACACTGAAGCTTTCTTT. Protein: CASSLSPRNTEAFF.

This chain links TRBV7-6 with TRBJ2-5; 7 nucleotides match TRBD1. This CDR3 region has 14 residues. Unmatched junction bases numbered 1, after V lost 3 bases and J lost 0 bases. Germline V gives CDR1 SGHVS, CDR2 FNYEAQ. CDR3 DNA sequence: TGTGCCAGCAGCTTCGGGACAGACCAAGAGACCCAGTACTTC. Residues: CASSFGTDQETQYF. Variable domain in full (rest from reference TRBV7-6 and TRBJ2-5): GAGVSQSPRYKVTKRGQDVALRCDPISGHVSLYWYRQALGQGPEFLTYFNYEAQQDKSGLPNDRFSAERPEGSISTLTIQRTEQRDSAMYRCASSFGTDQETQYFGPGTRLLVL.

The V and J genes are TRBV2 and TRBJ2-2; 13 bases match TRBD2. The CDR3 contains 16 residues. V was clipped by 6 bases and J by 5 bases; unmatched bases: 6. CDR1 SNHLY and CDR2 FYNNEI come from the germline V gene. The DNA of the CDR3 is TGTGCCAGCAGCGAACTAGCGGGAGGGGGAACCGGGGAGCTGTTTTTT. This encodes CASSELAGGGTGELFF.

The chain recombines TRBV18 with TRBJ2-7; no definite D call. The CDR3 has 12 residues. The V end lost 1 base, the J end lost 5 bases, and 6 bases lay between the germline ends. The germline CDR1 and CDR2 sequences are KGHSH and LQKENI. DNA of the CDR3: TGTGCCAGCTCACCACTCTACCACGAGCAGTACTTC. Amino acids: CASSPLYHEQYF.

Written as DNA, the CDR3 is TGTGCCAGCTCACCGCCAGCGGGAGTTGGAGAGACCCAGTACTTC. Amino acid sequence: CASSPPAGVGETQYF. This chain uses TRBV18 with TRBJ2-5; 8 nucleotides agree with TRBD2. J gave up 4 bases and V 3 bases, and 7 bases lay outside the gene matches. Germline V gives CDR1 KGHSH, CDR2 LQKENI. This CDR3 comprises 15 residues. Full variable domain (remainder filled in from reference TRBV18 and TRBJ2-5): NAGVMQNPRHLVRRRGQEARLRCSPMKGHSHVYWYRQLPEEGLKFMVYLQKENIIDESGMPKERFSAEFPKEGPSILRIQQVVRGDSAAYFCASSPPAGVGETQYFGPGTRLLVL.

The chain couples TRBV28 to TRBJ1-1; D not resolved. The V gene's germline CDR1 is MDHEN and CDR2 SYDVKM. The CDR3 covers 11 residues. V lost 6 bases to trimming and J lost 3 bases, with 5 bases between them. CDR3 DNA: TGTGCCAGCAGGTATGACACTGAAGCTTTCTTT. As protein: CASRYDTEAFF.

The DNA of the CDR3 is TGTGCCAGCAGCACTCCTCGACAGGGGAAGGATAATGAGCAGTTCTTC. It specifies CASSTPRQGKDNEQFF. The chain uses TRBV9 and TRBJ2-1, with TRBD1 matching 8 bases. CDR3 length equals 16 residues. V shed 4 bases and J 7 bases; nucleotides not matched to a gene: 13. CDR1 and CDR2 (germline): SGDLS, YYNGEE.

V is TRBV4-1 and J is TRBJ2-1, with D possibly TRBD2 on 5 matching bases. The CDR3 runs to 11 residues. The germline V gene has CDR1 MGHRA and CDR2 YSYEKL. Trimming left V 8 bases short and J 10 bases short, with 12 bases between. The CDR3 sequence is CASGYRGEQFF. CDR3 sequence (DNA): TGCGCCAGCGGCTATCGGGGAGAGCAGTTCTTC.

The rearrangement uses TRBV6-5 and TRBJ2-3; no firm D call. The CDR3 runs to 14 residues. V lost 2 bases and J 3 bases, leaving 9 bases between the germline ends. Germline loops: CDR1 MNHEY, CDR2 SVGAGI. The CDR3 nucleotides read TGTGCCAGCAGTTACGTTGTAGATACAGATACGCAGTATTTT. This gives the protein CASSYVVDTDTQYF.

The CDR3: CASNTDRLSPIGRQPQHF. DNA of the CDR3: TGTGCCAGTAACACAGATCGGCTATCCCCTATCGGCCGTCAGCCCCAGCATTTT. The chain has TRBV19 and TRBJ1-5; D gene uncertain. In germline, CDR1 is LNHDA, CDR2 SQIVND (reference sequence). V lost 7 bases to trimming and J lost 6 bases, with 28 bases between them. This CDR3 contains 18 residues.

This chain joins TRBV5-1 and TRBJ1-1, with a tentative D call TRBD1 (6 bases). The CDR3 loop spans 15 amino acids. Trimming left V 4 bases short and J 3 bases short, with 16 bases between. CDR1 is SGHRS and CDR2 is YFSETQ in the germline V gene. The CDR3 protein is CASSHTIGGHTEAFF. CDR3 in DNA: TGCGCCAGCAGCCACACGATCGGGGGCCACACTGAAGCTTTCTTT.

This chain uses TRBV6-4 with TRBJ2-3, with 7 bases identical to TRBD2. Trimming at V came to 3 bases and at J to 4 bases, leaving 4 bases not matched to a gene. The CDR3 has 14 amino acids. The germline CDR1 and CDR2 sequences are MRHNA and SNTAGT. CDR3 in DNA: TGTGCCAGCAGTGATCGCGGGAGCTCAGATACGCAGTATTTT. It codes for CASSDRGSSDTQYF.

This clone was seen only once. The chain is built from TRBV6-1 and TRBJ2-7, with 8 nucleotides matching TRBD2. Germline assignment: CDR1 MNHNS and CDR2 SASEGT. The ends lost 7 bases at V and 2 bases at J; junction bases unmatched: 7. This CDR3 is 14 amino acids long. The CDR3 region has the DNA TGTGCCAGCACCCTACGGGGGGGGCCCTACGAGCAGTACTTC. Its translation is CASTLRGGPYEQYF.

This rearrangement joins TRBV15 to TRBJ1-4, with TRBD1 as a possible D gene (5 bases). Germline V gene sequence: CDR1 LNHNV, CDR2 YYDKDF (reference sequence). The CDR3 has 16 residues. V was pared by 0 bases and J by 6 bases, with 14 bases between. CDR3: CATSREGARLDEKLFF. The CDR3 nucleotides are TGTGCCACCAGCAGAGAAGGGGCGAGATTGGATGAAAAACTGTTTTTT.

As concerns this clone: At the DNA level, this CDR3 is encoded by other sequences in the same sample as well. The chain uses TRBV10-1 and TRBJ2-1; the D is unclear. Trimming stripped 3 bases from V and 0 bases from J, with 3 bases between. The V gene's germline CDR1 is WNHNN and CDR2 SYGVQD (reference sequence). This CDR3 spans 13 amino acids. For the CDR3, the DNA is TGCGCCAGCAGTGAAGACTCCTACAATGAGCAGTTCTTC. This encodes CASSEDSYNEQFF.

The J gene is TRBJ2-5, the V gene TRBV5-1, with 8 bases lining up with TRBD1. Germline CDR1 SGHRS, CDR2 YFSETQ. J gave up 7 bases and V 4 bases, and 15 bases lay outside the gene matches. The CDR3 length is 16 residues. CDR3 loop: CASSQDRAAPGMTQYF. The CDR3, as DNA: TGCGCCAGCAGCCAGGACAGGGCCGCCCCAGGTATGACCCAGTACTTC.

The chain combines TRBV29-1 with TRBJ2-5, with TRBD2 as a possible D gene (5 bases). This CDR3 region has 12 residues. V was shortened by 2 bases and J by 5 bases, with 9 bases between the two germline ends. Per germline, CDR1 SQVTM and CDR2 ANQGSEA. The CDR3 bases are TGCAGCGTTGAATCAGCGGCCGAGACCCAGTACTTC. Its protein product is CSVESAAETQYF.

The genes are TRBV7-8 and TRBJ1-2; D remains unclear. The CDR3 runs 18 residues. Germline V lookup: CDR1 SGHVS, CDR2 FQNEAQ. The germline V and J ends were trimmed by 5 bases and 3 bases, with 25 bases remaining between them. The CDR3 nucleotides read TGTGCCAGCAGCCATCCCGTGGGGTCTACCCTGCAGGACTATGGCTACACCTTC. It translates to CASSHPVGSTLQDYGYTF.

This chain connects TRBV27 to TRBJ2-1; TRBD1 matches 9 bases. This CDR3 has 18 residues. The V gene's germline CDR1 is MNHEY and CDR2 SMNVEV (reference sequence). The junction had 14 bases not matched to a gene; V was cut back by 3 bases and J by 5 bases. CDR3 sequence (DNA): TGTGCCAGCAGTTTTCGGGGTCCCGGGACAGGGAAAAACAATGAGCAGTTCTTC. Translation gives CASSFRGPGTGKNNEQFF.

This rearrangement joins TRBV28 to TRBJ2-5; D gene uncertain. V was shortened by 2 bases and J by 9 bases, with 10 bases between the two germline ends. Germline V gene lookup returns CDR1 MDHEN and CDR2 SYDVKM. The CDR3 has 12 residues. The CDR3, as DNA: TGTGCCAGCAGTTTAGAGAGCTTGGCCCAGTACTTC. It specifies CASSLESLAQYF.

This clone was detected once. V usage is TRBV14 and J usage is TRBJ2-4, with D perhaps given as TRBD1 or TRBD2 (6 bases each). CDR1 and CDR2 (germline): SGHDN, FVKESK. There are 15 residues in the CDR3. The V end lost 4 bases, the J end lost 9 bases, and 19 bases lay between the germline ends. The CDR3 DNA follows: TGTGCCAGCAGCCTAAACGGAGGGGGGAAAGGCATTCAGTACTTC. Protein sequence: CASSLNGGGKGIQYF.

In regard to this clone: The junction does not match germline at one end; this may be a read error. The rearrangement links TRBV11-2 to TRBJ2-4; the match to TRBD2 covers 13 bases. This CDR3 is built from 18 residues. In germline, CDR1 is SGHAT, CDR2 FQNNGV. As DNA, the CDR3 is TGTGCCAGCACCTTAACTAGCGGGAGGGCCGTGGCCAAAAACATTCAGTACTTC. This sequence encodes CASTLTSGRAVAKNIQYF.

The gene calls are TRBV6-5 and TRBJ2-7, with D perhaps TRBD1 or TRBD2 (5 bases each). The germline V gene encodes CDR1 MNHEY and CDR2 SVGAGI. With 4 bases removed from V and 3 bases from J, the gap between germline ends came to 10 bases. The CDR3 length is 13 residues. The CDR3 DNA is TGTGCCAGCAGTTGGGACCCCCACTACGAGCAGTACTTC. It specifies CASSWDPHYEQYF.

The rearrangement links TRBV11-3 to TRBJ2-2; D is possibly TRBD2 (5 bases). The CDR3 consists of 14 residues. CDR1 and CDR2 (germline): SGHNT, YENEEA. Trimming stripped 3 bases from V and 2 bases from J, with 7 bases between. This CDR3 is CASSFSSNTGELFF. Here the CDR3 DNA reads TGTGCCAGCAGCTTTTCTAGCAACACCGGGGAGCTGTTTTTT.

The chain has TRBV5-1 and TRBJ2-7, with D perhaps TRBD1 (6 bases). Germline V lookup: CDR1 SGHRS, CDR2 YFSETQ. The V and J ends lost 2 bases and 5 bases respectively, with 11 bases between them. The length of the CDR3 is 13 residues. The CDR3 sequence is CASSFRGGNEQYF. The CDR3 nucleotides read TGCGCCAGCAGCTTCAGGGGTGGCAACGAGCAGTACTTC.

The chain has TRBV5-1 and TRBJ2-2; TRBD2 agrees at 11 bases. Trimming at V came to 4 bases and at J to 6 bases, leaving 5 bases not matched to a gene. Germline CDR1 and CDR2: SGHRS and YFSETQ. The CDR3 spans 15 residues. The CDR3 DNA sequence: TGCGCCAGCAGCGTACTAGCGGGAGATTCCGGGGAGCTGTTTTTT. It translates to CASSVLAGDSGELFF.

This CDR3 reads CSAPRGAEQYF. CDR3 DNA sequence: TGCAGTGCTCCGCGGGGGGCCGAGCAGTACTTC. V is TRBV20-1 and J is TRBJ2-7; 8 nucleotides line up with TRBD2. The CDR3 length is 11 residues. CDR1 DFQATT and CDR2 SNEGSKA come from the germline V gene (reference sequence). V gave up 5 bases and J gave up 6 bases; unmatched junction bases: 3.

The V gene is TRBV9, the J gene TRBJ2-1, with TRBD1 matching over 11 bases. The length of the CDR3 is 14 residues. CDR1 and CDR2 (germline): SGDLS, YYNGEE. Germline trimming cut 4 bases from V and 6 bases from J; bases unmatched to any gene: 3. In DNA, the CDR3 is TGTGCCAGCAGCCTCGGGACAGGGGGCAATGAGCAGTTCTTC. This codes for CASSLGTGGNEQFF.